One TCR beta chain is described in this entry. Antigen specificity is unknown. Distinct nucleotide sequences in the sample also encode this CDR3. Based on CD45RO/CCR7/CD25/CD127/CD95/CD27, CD4+ regulatory, stem cell-like memory, naive and central memory cells were sorted. Sequenced material consisted of expressed TCRB transcripts (all of the isolated RNA was reverse transcribed). The average read count of naive, central memory and regulatory T cell samples was about 3.3 million. Profiled with immunoSEQ multiplex PCR; TCRdb holds only in-frame clones, not every one. The table records 810,000 or so clones, 17% of them present only once. The sample comes from a study of beta chain features in type 1 diabetes. Study observations and caveats: Fewer insertions but more deletions were seen at VDJ junctions in type 1 diabetes patients. Compared to healthy donors, patients appeared to have naive, central memory and Treg TCRB repertoires that were more alike.

The germline CDR1 and CDR2 sequences are MDHEN and SYDVKM. V dropped 5 bases and J dropped 2 bases, with 7 bases sitting between them. The CDR3 loop spans 12 amino acids. Sequenced: naive CD4+ T cells from blood. The chain recombines TRBV28 with TRBJ2-7; D not resolved. The TCR originated in a woman under 30 in good health. The CDR3 sequence: CASSQTPYEQYF. Written as DNA, the CDR3 is TGTGCCAGCAGTCAGACCCCCTACGAGCAGTACTTC. The variable domain in full, with the rest retrieved from reference TRBV28 and TRBJ2-7, is DVKVTQSSRYLVKRTGEKVFLECVQDMDHENMFWYRQDPGLGLRLIYFSYDVKMKEKGDIPEGYSVSREKKERFSLILESASTNQTSMYLCASSQTPYEQYFGPGTRLTVT.